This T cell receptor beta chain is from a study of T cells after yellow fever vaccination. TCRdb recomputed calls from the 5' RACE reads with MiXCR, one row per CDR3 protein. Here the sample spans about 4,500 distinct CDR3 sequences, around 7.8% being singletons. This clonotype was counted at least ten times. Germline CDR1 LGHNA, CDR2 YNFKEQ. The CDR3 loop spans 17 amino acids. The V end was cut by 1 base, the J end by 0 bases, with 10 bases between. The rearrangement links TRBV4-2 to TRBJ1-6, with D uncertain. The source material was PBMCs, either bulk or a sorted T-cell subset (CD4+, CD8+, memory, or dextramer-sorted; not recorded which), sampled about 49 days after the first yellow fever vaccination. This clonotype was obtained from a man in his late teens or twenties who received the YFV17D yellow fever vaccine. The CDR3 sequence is CASSQGTYSSYNSPLHF. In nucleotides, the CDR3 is TGTGCCAGCAGCCAAGGCACCTACAGCTCCTATAATTCACCCCTCCACTTT.